The next 7 T cell receptor beta chains were all read from a single sample in a study of Graves' ophthalmopathy and Graves' hyperthyroidism. Using RNA transcripts, the TCR beta CDR3 regions were amplified. HTBI-primed RT-PCR formed the first round, and a multiplex PCR formed the second. TCRdb reanalysed the multiplex PCR reads using MiXCR and keeps one entry per CDR3 protein. The sample holds around 520,000 distinct CDR3 sequences, 39% seen once. Material for sequencing was peripheral blood or thyroid tissue (not recorded which). Source of these receptors: an adult man with Graves' hyperthyroidism.

This clonotype came up many times. The chain uses TRBV7-9 and TRBJ2-6; no clear D. CDR3 length: 13 residues. The V and J ends lost 8 bases and 0 bases respectively, with 5 bases between them. In germline, CDR1 is SEHNR, CDR2 FQNEAQ (reference sequence). The CDR3 spells CASGTSGANVLTF. The CDR3 DNA follows: TGTGCCAGCGGAACCTCTGGGGCCAACGTCCTGACTTTC.

There are many counts of this clonotype. The V gene is TRBV7-9, the J gene TRBJ2-5; 9 bases line up with TRBD2. This CDR3 is 13 amino acids long. The germline gives CDR1 SEHNR, CDR2 FQNEAQ (reference sequence). V was pared by 6 bases and J by 3 bases, with 2 bases of the junction left unmatched. Here the CDR3 DNA reads TGTGCCAGCAGGGCGGGGGGGGAAGAGACCCAGTACTTC. Translated, it gives CASRAGGEETQYF.

There are many counts of this clonotype. This rearrangement joins TRBV2 to TRBJ1-4; the match to TRBD1 covers 8 bases. Germline V gives CDR1 SNHLY, CDR2 FYNNEI. This CDR3 region has 13 residues. Unmatched junction bases numbered 3, after V lost 7 bases and J lost 5 bases. This CDR3 is CASTRTGNEKLFF. The CDR3 bases are TGTGCCAGCACCAGGACAGGGAATGAAAAACTGTTTTTT.

The chain links TRBV6-5 to TRBJ2-7, with D tentatively TRBD1 or TRBD2 (5 bases each). V gave up 2 bases and J gave up 0 bases, with 11 bases separating them. CDR1 is MNHEY and CDR2 is SVGAGI in the germline V gene. There are 15 residues in the CDR3. CDR3 amino acids: CASSYGSGSSYEQYF. Here the CDR3 DNA reads TGTGCCAGCAGTTACGGGTCAGGGAGCTCCTACGAGCAGTACTTC.

This clonotype was counted many times. This chain connects TRBV10-3 to TRBJ2-5; either TRBD1 or TRBD2 may fit D (6 bases each). CDR3 length equals 17 residues. The germline CDR1 and CDR2 sequences are ENHRY and SYGVKD. The V end was cut by 0 bases, the J end by 2 bases, with 16 bases between. The DNA of the CDR3 is TGTGCCATCAGTGAGTCGGCGGGACAACAGGGTCAAGAGACCCAGTACTTC. Its translation: CAISESAGQQGQETQYF.

This clonotype was seen a handful of times. The V and J genes are TRBV6-1 and TRBJ2-7; D is possibly TRBD1 or TRBD2 (6 bases each). Germline CDR1 reads MNHNS; CDR2 reads SASEGT. This CDR3 is 12 amino acids long. V lost 10 bases, J lost 7 bases, and 17 bases lay in between. The CDR3 spells CATQRQEGEQYF. Here the CDR3 DNA reads TGTGCCACCCAGAGACAGGAGGGAGAGCAGTACTTC.

This chain links TRBV10-3 with TRBJ1-5; D uncertain. Germline CDR1 reads ENHRY; CDR2 reads SYGVKD. The CDR3 runs to 15 residues. V lost 5 bases and J 2 bases, leaving 13 bases between the germline ends. CDR3 in DNA: TGTGCCATCAGTCCTCGTGGGGTGGGCAATCAGCCCCAGCATTTT. Translated, it gives CAISPRGVGNQPQHF.